Below are 6 T cell receptor beta chains sequenced from a single sample in a study of siplizumab effects on memory and regulatory T cells (dated by TCRdb to about 2019). Libraries were constructed by the immunoSEQ multiplex PCR assay. TCRdb's version of the immuneACCESS table is confined to in-frame rearrangements and falls short of the full clone set. An unresolved V gene accounts for under half of the shortfall where checked; the remainder is of unknown origin. The sample table shows over 60,000 clones, and roughly nine tenths are seen once. The top ten constitute about 27% of the sample. Specimen: CD8+ T cells sorted from blood. Source of these receptors: a human donor in good health.

The chain links TRBV19 to TRBJ2-1, with TRBD2 as a possible D gene (5 bases). CDR1 LNHDA and CDR2 SQIVND come from the germline V gene (reference sequence). Trimming took off 3 bases at V and 2 bases at J, with 8 bases between the two ends. The CDR3 consists of 14 residues. CDR3 DNA sequence: TGTGCCAGTAGTATTCGGGGTGCCTACAATGAGCAGTTCTTC. Its protein is CASSIRGAYNEQFF.

V gene TRBV19 combines with J gene TRBJ2-2; TRBD1 is a possible D gene (6 bases). Germline V gene sequence: CDR1 LNHDA, CDR2 SQIVND (reference sequence). The V end lost 2 bases, the J end lost 5 bases, and 6 bases lay between the germline ends. The CDR3 extends over 13 amino acids. The chain's CDR3 is CASSIRGTGELFF. The CDR3, as DNA: TGTGCCAGTAGTATAAGGGGGACCGGGGAGCTGTTTTTT.

This chain links TRBV5-6 with TRBJ1-1, with a tentative D call TRBD1 (6 bases). This CDR3 is built from 13 residues. Germline assignment: CDR1 SGHDT and CDR2 YYEEEE. V was pared by 0 bases and J by 5 bases, with 8 bases between. CDR3 sequence (DNA): TGTGCCAGCAGCTTGGTCAGGGGAACTGAAGCTTTCTTT. Protein product: CASSLVRGTEAFF.

The rearrangement joins TRBV27 to TRBJ2-6; 8 bases fit TRBD1. V lost 6 bases and J lost 3; bases outside the gene matches: 4. Germline CDR1 is MNHEY and CDR2 is SMNVEV (reference sequence). The CDR3 is 15 amino acids. DNA for the CDR3: TGTGCCAGCAGGCAGGGGGCAGGTGGGGCCAACGTCCTGACTTTC. This codes for CASRQGAGGANVLTF.

The gene calls are TRBV5-6 and TRBJ1-4; D is undetermined. Germline CDR1 and CDR2: SGHDT and YYEEEE. The CDR3 has 16 amino acids. The V gene lost 0 bases and the J gene lost 7 bases, with 16 bases spanning the gap. The CDR3 reads CASSLEVPQLGEKLFF. As DNA, the CDR3 is TGTGCCAGCAGCTTGGAGGTCCCTCAATTGGGTGAAAAACTGTTTTTT.

This sequence joins TRBV19 and TRBJ2-3, with a tentative D call TRBD1 (6 bases). CDR3 length: 15 amino acids. Germline V gene lookup returns CDR1 LNHDA and CDR2 SQIVND (reference sequence). Trimming left V 3 bases short and J 4 bases short, with 14 bases between. DNA for the CDR3: TGTGCCAGTAGTATCTTCCCAGGGGTGGCAGATACGCAGTATTTT. Translating it yields CASSIFPGVADTQYF. Combining the CDR3 with reference TRBV19 and TRBJ2-3 gives the whole variable domain DGGITQSPKYLFRKEGQNVTLSCEQNLNHDAMYWYRQDPGQGLRLIYYSQIVNDFQKGDIAEGYSVSREKKESFPLTVTSAQKNPTAFYLCASSIFPGVADTQYFGPGTRLTVL.